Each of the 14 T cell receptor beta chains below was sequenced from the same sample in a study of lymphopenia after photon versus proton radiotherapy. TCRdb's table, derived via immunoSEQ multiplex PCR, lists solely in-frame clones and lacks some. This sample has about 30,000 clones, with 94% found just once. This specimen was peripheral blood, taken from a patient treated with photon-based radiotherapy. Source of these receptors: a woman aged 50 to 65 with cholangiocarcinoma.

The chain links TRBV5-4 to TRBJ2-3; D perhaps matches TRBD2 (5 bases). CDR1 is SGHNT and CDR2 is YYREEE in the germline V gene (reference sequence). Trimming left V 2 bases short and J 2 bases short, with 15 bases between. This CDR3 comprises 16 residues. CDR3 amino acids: CASSFPSAGNTDTQYF. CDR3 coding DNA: TGTGCCAGCAGCTTCCCCTCCGCGGGTAACACAGATACGCAGTATTTT. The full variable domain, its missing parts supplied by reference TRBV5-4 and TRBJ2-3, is ETGVTQSPTHLIKTRGQQVTLRCSSQSGHNTVSWYQQALGQGPQFIFQYYREEENGRGNFPPRFSGLQFPNYSSELNVNALELDDSALYLCASSFPSAGNTDTQYFGPGTRLTVL.

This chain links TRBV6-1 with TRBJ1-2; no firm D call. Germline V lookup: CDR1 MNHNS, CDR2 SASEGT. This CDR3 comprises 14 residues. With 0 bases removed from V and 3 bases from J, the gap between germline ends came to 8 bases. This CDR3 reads CASSEAWWDYGYTF. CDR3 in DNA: TGTGCCAGCAGTGAAGCCTGGTGGGACTATGGCTACACCTTC.

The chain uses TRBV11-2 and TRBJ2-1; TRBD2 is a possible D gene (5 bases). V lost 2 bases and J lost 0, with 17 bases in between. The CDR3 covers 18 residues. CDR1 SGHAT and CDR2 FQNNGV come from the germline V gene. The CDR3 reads CASSLIPFGSASYNEQFF. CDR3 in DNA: TGTGCCAGCAGCTTAATCCCTTTCGGTAGCGCCTCCTACAATGAGCAGTTCTTC.

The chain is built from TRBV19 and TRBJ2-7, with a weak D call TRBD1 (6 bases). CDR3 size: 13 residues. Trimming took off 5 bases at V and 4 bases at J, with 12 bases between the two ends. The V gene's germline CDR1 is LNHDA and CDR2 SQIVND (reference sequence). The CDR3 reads CASSAQGRYEQYF. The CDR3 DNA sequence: TGTGCCAGTAGTGCACAGGGACGGTACGAGCAGTACTTC.

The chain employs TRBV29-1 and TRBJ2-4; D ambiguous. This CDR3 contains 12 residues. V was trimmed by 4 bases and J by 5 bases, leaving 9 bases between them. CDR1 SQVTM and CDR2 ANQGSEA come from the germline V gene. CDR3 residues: CSVAGPENIQYF. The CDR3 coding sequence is TGCAGCGTTGCTGGTCCGGAAAACATTCAGTACTTC. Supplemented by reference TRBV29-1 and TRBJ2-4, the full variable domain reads SAVISQKPSRDICQRGTSLTIQCQVDSQVTMMFWYRQQPGQSLTLIATANQGSEATYESGFVIDKFPISRPNLTFSTLTVSNMSPEDSSIYLCSVAGPENIQYFGAGTRLSVL.

In DNA form, the CDR3 reads TGTGCCAGCAGCTTGCCTTCGGGCACAAGGGTCTACACTGAAGCTTTCTTT. Protein sequence: CASSLPSGTRVYTEAFF. The genes are TRBV5-6 and TRBJ1-1; D is undetermined. Trimming removed 1 base from V and 3 bases from J, with 19 bases in between. Germline lookup yields CDR1 SGHDT and CDR2 YYEEEE. This CDR3 contains 17 residues.

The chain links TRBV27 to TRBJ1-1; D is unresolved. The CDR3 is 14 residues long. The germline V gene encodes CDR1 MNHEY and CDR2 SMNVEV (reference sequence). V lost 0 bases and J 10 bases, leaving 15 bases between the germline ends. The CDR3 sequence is CASSLSNPGSGAFF. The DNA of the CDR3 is TGTGCCAGCAGTTTATCGAACCCCGGAAGTGGAGCTTTCTTT.

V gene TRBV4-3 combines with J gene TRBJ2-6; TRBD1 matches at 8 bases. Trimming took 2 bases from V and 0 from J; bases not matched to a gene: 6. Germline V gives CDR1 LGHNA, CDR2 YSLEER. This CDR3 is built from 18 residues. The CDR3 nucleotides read TGCGCCAGCAGCCAAATATGGACAGGGAGCTCTGGGGCCAACGTCCTGACTTTC. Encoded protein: CASSQIWTGSSGANVLTF.

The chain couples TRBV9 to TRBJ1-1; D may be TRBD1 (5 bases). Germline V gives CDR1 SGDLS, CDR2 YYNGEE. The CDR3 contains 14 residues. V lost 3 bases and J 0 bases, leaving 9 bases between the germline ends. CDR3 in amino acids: CASSGGSLNTEAFF. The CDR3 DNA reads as TGTGCCAGCAGCGGGGGCTCCTTGAACACTGAAGCTTTCTTT. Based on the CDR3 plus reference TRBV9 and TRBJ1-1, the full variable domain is DSGVTQTPKHLITATGQRVTLRCSPRSGDLSVYWYQQSLDQGLQFLIQYYNGEERAKGNILERFSAQQFPDLHSELNLSSLELGDSALYFCASSGGSLNTEAFFGQGTRLTVV.

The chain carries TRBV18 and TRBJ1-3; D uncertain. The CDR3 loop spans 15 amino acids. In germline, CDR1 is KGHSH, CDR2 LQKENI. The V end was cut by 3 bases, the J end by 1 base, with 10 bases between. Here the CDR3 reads CASSPGARSGNTIYF. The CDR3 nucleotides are TGTGCCAGCTCACCCGGCGCCAGGTCTGGAAACACCATATATTTT.

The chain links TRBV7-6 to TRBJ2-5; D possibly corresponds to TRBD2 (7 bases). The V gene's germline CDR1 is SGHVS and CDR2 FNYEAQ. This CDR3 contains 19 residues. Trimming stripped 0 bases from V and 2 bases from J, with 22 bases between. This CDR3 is CASSLAGSVRGARQETQYF. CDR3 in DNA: TGTGCCAGCAGCTTAGCGGGATCCGTTCGGGGGGCAAGGCAAGAGACCCAGTACTTC.

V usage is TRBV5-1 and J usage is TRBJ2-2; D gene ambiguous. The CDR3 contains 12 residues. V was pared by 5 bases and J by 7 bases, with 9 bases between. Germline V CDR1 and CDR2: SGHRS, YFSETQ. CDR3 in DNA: TGCGCCAGCAGACTTGACGGCGGGGAGCTGTTTTTT. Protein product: CASRLDGGELFF.

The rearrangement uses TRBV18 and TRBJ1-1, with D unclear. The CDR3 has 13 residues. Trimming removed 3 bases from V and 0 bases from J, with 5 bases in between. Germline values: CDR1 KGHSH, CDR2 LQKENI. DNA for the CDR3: TGTGCCAGCTCACCTACGGTGAACACTGAAGCTTTCTTT. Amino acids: CASSPTVNTEAFF.

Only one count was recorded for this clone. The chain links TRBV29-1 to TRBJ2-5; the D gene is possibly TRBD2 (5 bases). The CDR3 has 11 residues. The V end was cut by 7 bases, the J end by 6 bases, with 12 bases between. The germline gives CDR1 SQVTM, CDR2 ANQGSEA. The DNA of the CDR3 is TGCAGCGCCACTAGTTTAAAGACCCAGTACTTC. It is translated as CSATSLKTQYF. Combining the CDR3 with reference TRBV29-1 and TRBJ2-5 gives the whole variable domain SAVISQKPSRDICQRGTSLTIQCQVDSQVTMMFWYRQQPGQSLTLIATANQGSEATYESGFVIDKFPISRPNLTFSTLTVSNMSPEDSSIYLCSATSLKTQYFGPGTRLLVL.